This record looks at one T cell receptor beta chain sequence and its context. Its antigen is still unknown. The germline V gene has CDR1 MNHEY and CDR2 SVGEGT. With 6 bases clipped from V and 4 bases from J, the junction kept 3 bases outside the gene matches. CDR3 length: 13 amino acids. The data were taken from a study of blood T cells in healthy people across ages. Whole-study results and caveats: Strong correlation linked observed beta diversity and percent naive T cells.

A second PCR, run for roughly 7 to 11 cycles, used a sample-barcoded 5' primer plus a J-beta primer mix. TCRdb re-analysed the 5' RACE reads in MiXCR, keeping a single row per CDR3 protein. The sample contains roughly 1.7 million distinct CDR3 sequences, about 35% of which appear only once. This receptor was identified in a woman aged 30 to 39 in good health. This chain connects TRBV6-2 or TRBV6-3 to TRBJ1-5, with 7 bases that match TRBD1. The sequenced material came from blood. The CDR3 nucleotides read TGTGCCAGCAGGGACAGGTTGAATCAGCCCCAGCATTTT. It codes for CASRDRLNQPQHF.